The 29 T cell receptor beta chains in this list originate from one sample, sequenced in a study of T cell changes during pregnancy in multiple sclerosis. Some clones are missing from TCRdb's copy, which holds only in-frame ones; the method was immunoSEQ multiplex PCR. The sample has about 100,000 clones, 92% seen once; the top ten hold 1.9%. Source: peripheral blood, taken after pregnancy. The receptors here all came from a female donor with multiple sclerosis, enrolled in a pregnancy study.

V and J are TRBV19 and TRBJ1-1; D remains unclear. V shed 3 bases and J shed 3 bases, with 8 bases lying between them. Germline CDR1 and CDR2: LNHDA and SQIVND (reference sequence). The length of the CDR3 is 13 residues. CDR3 in DNA: TGTGCCAGTAGTATGAGTCGGGACACTGAAGCTTTCTTT. It yields the protein CASSMSRDTEAFF.

This rearrangement joins TRBV29-1 to TRBJ1-4; a possible D gene is TRBD1 (5 bases). Germline CDR1 is SQVTM and CDR2 is ANQGSEA. The CDR3 extends over 15 amino acids. V shed 1 base and J shed 6 bases, with 15 bases lying between them. The CDR3 coding sequence is TGCAGCGTTGAAGTGGTTGGGGGGTCATATGAAAAACTGTTTTTT. This encodes CSVEVVGGSYEKLFF.

The rearrangement links TRBV19 to TRBJ2-7; TRBD2 aligns across 7 bases. CDR3 length: 15 residues. CDR1 LNHDA and CDR2 SQIVND come from the germline V gene (reference sequence). V was clipped by 1 base and J by 3 bases; unmatched bases: 6. The CDR3 coding sequence is TGTGCCAGTAGTATAGGCCAAGCGGGAATCTACGAGCAGTACTTC. Translation gives CASSIGQAGIYEQYF.

The V call is TRBV9, the J call TRBJ1-2; the match to TRBD1 covers 7 bases. V was pared by 0 bases and J by 4 bases, with 9 bases of the junction left unmatched. The CDR3 spans 16 residues. Germline CDR1 SGDLS, CDR2 YYNGEE. The CDR3 region has the DNA TGTGCCAGCAGCGTAGAGGCAGGGGGATATAGCTATGGCTACACCTTC. Protein product: CASSVEAGGYSYGYTF.

The chain has TRBV7-9 and TRBJ1-1; D remains unclear. This CDR3 is built from 13 residues. Trimming stripped 5 bases from V and 4 bases from J, with 11 bases between. Germline V gene sequence: CDR1 SEHNR, CDR2 FQNEAQ (reference sequence). CDR3 protein: CASSLRGGTEAFF. The CDR3 DNA follows: TGTGCCAGCAGCCTTAGAGGCGGCACTGAAGCTTTCTTT.

This sequence joins TRBV25-1 and TRBJ2-1, with D maybe TRBD1 (5 bases). Germline values: CDR1 MGHDK, CDR2 SYGVNS. This CDR3 comprises 12 residues. Deletions cut 1 base from V and 10 bases from J, with 8 bases between. Here the CDR3 DNA reads TGTGCCAGCAGTGAATCGACAGTAGAGCAGTTCTTC. It yields the protein CASSESTVEQFF. The full variable domain, rest sourced from reference TRBV25-1 and TRBJ2-1, is EADIYQTPRYLVIGTGKKITLECSQTMGHDKMYWYQQDPGMELHLIHYSYGVNSTEKGDLSSESTVSRIRTEHFPLTLESARPSHTSQYLCASSESTVEQFFGPGTRLTVL.

V is TRBV5-6 and J is TRBJ2-7; no reliable D call. V was trimmed by 4 bases and J by 2 bases, leaving 22 bases between them. Germline values: CDR1 SGHDT, CDR2 YYEEEE. The CDR3 has 17 amino acids. CDR3 DNA: TGTGCCAGCAGCCCTACCGCCCTCCTATCCATGGCCTACGAGCAGTACTTC. It yields the protein CASSPTALLSMAYEQYF.

The CDR3 DNA reads as TGTGCCTGGAGACGTGCTGAGTTGAACACTGAAGCTTTCTTT. It codes for CAWRRAELNTEAFF. The V call is TRBV30, the J call TRBJ1-1; unclear D gene. In germline, CDR1 is GTSNPN, CDR2 SVGIG (reference sequence). With 3 bases removed from V and 0 bases from J, the gap between germline ends came to 11 bases. The CDR3 is 14 residues long.

The chain uses TRBV19 and TRBJ1-1; the match to TRBD1 covers 8 bases. The V gene's germline CDR1 is LNHDA and CDR2 SQIVND (reference sequence). V gave up 5 bases and J gave up 3 bases; unmatched junction bases: 8. The CDR3 consists of 15 residues. The CDR3 DNA reads TGTGCCAGTAGTGCGCAACAGGGGGTGGACACTGAAGCTTTCTTT. It encodes CASSAQQGVDTEAFF.

This rearrangement joins TRBV4-2 to TRBJ1-4; D uncertain. V gave up 3 bases and J gave up 5 bases, with 7 bases separating them. Germline CDR1 reads LGHNA; CDR2 reads YNFKEQ. The CDR3 contains 13 residues. The CDR3 bases are TGTGCCAGCAGCCAGGCTTTAAATGAAAAACTGTTTTTT. It yields the protein CASSQALNEKLFF.

The chain combines TRBV19 with TRBJ2-5; 10 bases map to TRBD2. CDR1 and CDR2 (germline): LNHDA, SQIVND (reference sequence). The V gene end was trimmed by 5 bases and the J gene end by 5 bases; junction bases not matched to a gene: 5. This CDR3 region has 14 residues. CDR3 nucleotide sequence: TGTGCCAGTAGTGAAAGCGGGGGGGCGGAGACCCAGTACTTC. Encoded protein: CASSESGGAETQYF.

V usage is TRBV9 and J usage is TRBJ1-3; TRBD1 might be the D (6 bases). Trimming took 4 bases from V and 0 from J, leaving 23 bases between them. CDR1 is SGDLS, CDR2 YYNGEE, per germline. The CDR3 runs 19 residues. The CDR3 DNA follows: TGTGCCAGCAGCCTCCAAGGGTACAGGGAACATTTCTCTGGAAACACCATATATTTT. Encoded protein: CASSLQGYREHFSGNTIYF.

The rearrangement uses TRBV7-9 and TRBJ1-1; D might be TRBD1 (5 bases). CDR1 is SEHNR and CDR2 is FQNEAQ in the germline V gene (reference sequence). V shed 1 base and J shed 7 bases, with 10 bases lying between them. The CDR3 sequence is 13 residues long. The CDR3 DNA reads as TGTGCCAGCAGCTTAGGGCAGGGTATTGAAGCTTTCTTT. Encoded protein: CASSLGQGIEAFF.

The chain employs TRBV5-1 and TRBJ1-1; D not resolved. Trimming took 0 bases from V and 5 from J, leaving 11 bases between them. CDR1 is SGHRS, CDR2 YFSETQ, per germline. The CDR3 has 14 amino acids. The CDR3 here is CASSLVGGGTEAFF. CDR3 DNA: TGCGCCAGCAGCTTGGTTGGCGGAGGGACTGAAGCTTTCTTT.

The chain is built from TRBV28 and TRBJ1-5; no clear D. This CDR3 spans 12 amino acids. Trimming took 5 bases from V and 4 from J, leaving 6 bases between them. The germline V gene encodes CDR1 MDHEN and CDR2 SYDVKM. The CDR3 DNA reads as TGTGCCAGCAGTCGGGGAAATCAGCCCCAGCATTTT. Its protein is CASSRGNQPQHF.

The chain links TRBV30 to TRBJ2-7; TRBD1 matches at 10 bases. The length of the CDR3 is 14 residues. J was trimmed by 6 bases and V by 4 bases; bases with no gene match: 9. Per the germline V gene, CDR1 is GTSNPN and CDR2 is SVGIG (reference sequence). The CDR3, as DNA: TGTGCCTGGACACTCCGGGACAGGGGCGGCGAGCAGTACTTC. Protein product: CAWTLRDRGGEQYF.

This chain joins TRBV6-5 and TRBJ1-6; no firm D call. Germline V CDR1 and CDR2: MNHEY, SVGAGI. The germline V and J ends were trimmed by 7 bases and 7 bases, with 14 bases remaining between them. The CDR3 loop spans 14 amino acids. This CDR3 is CASTNGVINSPLHF. CDR3 coding DNA: TGTGCCAGCACCAACGGGGTAATAAATTCACCCCTCCACTTT.

This clone has just a few counts. This chain joins TRBV25-1 and TRBJ2-3; 9 bases fit TRBD2. CDR3 length: 15 residues. The V and J ends lost 8 bases and 1 base, in that order; junction bases with no gene match: 7. CDR1 is MGHDK, CDR2 SYGVNS, per germline. DNA of the CDR3: TGTGCCAGCCAAGAGCGGGGGGTGGGCACAGATACGCAGTATTTT. Protein sequence: CASQERGVGTDTQYF. The whole variable domain, filled in from reference TRBV25-1 and TRBJ2-3, reads EADIYQTPRYLVIGTGKKITLECSQTMGHDKMYWYQQDPGMELHLIHYSYGVNSTEKGDLSSESTVSRIRTEHFPLTLESARPSHTSQYLCASQERGVGTDTQYFGPGTRLTVL.

The V gene is TRBV29-1, the J gene TRBJ2-5, with TRBD2 matching over 10 bases. Germline values: CDR1 SQVTM, CDR2 ANQGSEA. J lost 5 bases, V lost 2 bases, and 14 bases had no gene match. The CDR3 has 17 residues. This CDR3 reads CSVESTSGTAGLETQYF. The CDR3 DNA reads TGCAGCGTTGAATCCACTAGCGGGACGGCCGGATTGGAGACCCAGTACTTC.

The chain combines TRBV7-9 with TRBJ1-2, with 8 bases fitting TRBD1. The CDR3 loop spans 12 amino acids. The germline V gene encodes CDR1 SEHNR and CDR2 FQNEAQ (reference sequence). The J segment lost 14 bases and the V segment lost 1 base, leaving 6 bases of the junction unmatched. CDR3 sequence: CASSLGQGAVTF. DNA of the CDR3: TGTGCCAGCAGCTTAGGGCAGGGGGCGGTGACCTTC.

The chain joins TRBV15 to TRBJ1-2; D unclear. Germline V gene data show CDR1 as LNHNV and CDR2 as YYDKDF (reference sequence). The CDR3 covers 14 residues. The V end lost 0 bases, the J end lost 5 bases, and 10 bases lay between the germline ends. The CDR3 spells CATSRDTGEYGYTF. CDR3 bases: TGTGCCACCAGCAGAGATACCGGGGAGTATGGCTACACCTTC.

V is TRBV19 and J is TRBJ2-1, with TRBD1 as a possible D gene (5 bases). V lost 3 bases to trimming and J lost 1 base, with 16 bases between them. Germline V gene sequence: CDR1 LNHDA, CDR2 SQIVND (reference sequence). The CDR3 is 17 residues long. DNA for the CDR3: TGTGCCAGTAGTATTAACCTGAGGAAGGGGTCCTACAATGAGCAGTTCTTC. This sequence encodes CASSINLRKGSYNEQFF.

CDR3 protein: CASNSAGATGELFF. In DNA form, the CDR3 reads TGTGCCAGCAACTCCGCGGGAGCCACCGGGGAGCTGTTTTTT. This chain connects TRBV7-6 to TRBJ2-2; 7 bases align to TRBD2. Per germline, CDR1 SGHVS and CDR2 FNYEAQ. The V segment lost 7 bases and the J segment 4 bases; nucleotides outside the gene matches: 6. The CDR3 has 14 amino acids.

The chain is built from TRBV5-6 and TRBJ2-1; 11 nucleotides line up with TRBD2. Germline V lookup: CDR1 SGHDT, CDR2 YYEEEE. J gave up 5 bases and V 0 bases, and 1 base lay outside the gene matches. CDR3 length: 15 residues. The CDR3 sequence is CASSLGLAGHNEQFF. CDR3 coding DNA: TGTGCCAGCAGCTTGGGACTAGCGGGACACAATGAGCAGTTCTTC.

This chain connects TRBV7-6 to TRBJ2-7, with TRBD2 matching 12 bases. CDR3 length: 16 residues. V was clipped by 5 bases and J by 0 bases; unmatched bases: 5. The germline V gene has CDR1 SGHVS and CDR2 FNYEAQ. The DNA for the CDR3 is TGTGCCAGCAGCGCCAGGACTAGCGGGATCTCCTACGAGCAGTACTTC. Translating it yields CASSARTSGISYEQYF.

The rearrangement uses TRBV2 and TRBJ2-7; no firm D call. The V and J ends lost 7 bases and 1 base respectively, with 8 bases between them. CDR3 length: 12 residues. Germline CDR1 and CDR2: SNHLY and FYNNEI. CDR3 residues: CASIIGSYEQYF. As DNA, the CDR3 is TGTGCCAGCATAATCGGGTCCTACGAGCAGTACTTC. Based on the CDR3 plus reference TRBV2 and TRBJ2-7, the full variable domain is EPEVTQTPSHQVTQMGQEVILRCVPISNHLYFYWYRQILGQKVEFLVSFYNNEISEKSEIFDDQFSVERPDGSNFTLKIRSTKLEDSAMYFCASIIGSYEQYFGPGTRLTVT.

The chain carries TRBV28 and TRBJ2-7; TRBD2 matches at 9 bases. CDR1 and CDR2 from the germline V gene are MDHEN and SYDVKM. The CDR3 totals 13 residues. V shed 6 bases, J shed 6 bases, and the junction held 6 bases outside the gene matches. CDR3 coding DNA: TGTGCCAGCAGCTCTGGGACTAGCATCGAGCAGTACTTC. Amino acid sequence: CASSSGTSIEQYF.

The V and J genes are TRBV5-1 and TRBJ1-4; maybe TRBD1 (6 bases). CDR1 and CDR2 (germline): SGHRS, YFSETQ. This CDR3 region has 14 residues. Trimming left V 4 bases short and J 8 bases short, with 15 bases between. The chain's CDR3 is CASSRQGLHEKLFF. The CDR3 nucleotides are TGCGCCAGCAGCCGTCAGGGGTTGCACGAAAAACTGTTTTTT.

The gene calls are TRBV5-5 and TRBJ2-2, with D possibly TRBD1 on 6 matching bases. V lost 3 bases and J lost 0, with 9 bases in between. Germline loops: CDR1 SGHKS, CDR2 YYEKEE (reference sequence). The CDR3 runs to 15 residues. Here the CDR3 reads CASSYGTTNTGELFF. For the CDR3, the DNA is TGTGCCAGCAGCTACGGGACAACGAACACCGGGGAGCTGTTTTTT.